This T cell receptor beta chain was sequenced for a study of T cell responses to AZD1222 COVID-19 vaccine. Background on the study: Second doses were pooled across both intervals (about 4 or about 12 weeks).

Study-level findings and limits: Close to half of spike-specific TCRs reportedly recognize unmutated variant regions. Baseline antibody screening turned up just a handful of seropositive AZD1222 recipients.

A note on this clone: The antigen is undetermined.

The V and J ends lost 0 bases and 6 bases respectively, with 11 bases between them. The germline V gene has CDR1 SGHTA and CDR2 FQGTGA. The CDR3 is 14 amino acids. The data were produced by immunoSEQ multiplex PCR, yet TCRdb's version contains in-frame clones alone and is incomplete. This table has over 100,000 clones, 89% appearing once. This TCR came from an adult in good health. The chain uses TRBV7-3 and TRBJ1-2; no clear D gene. Sequences were derived from peripheral blood, sampled on day 0 of AZD1222 vaccination. For the CDR3, the DNA is TGTGCCAGCAGCTTAACTCGGGCAGTGGATGGCTACACCTTC. Translation: CASSLTRAVDGYTF. The full variable domain, completed using reference TRBV7-3 and TRBJ1-2, is GAGVSQTPSNKVTEKGKYVELRCDPISGHTALYWYRQSLGQGPEFLIYFQGTGAADDSGLPNDRFFAVRPEGSVSTLKIQRTERGDSAVYLCASSLTRAVDGYTFGSGTRLTVV.